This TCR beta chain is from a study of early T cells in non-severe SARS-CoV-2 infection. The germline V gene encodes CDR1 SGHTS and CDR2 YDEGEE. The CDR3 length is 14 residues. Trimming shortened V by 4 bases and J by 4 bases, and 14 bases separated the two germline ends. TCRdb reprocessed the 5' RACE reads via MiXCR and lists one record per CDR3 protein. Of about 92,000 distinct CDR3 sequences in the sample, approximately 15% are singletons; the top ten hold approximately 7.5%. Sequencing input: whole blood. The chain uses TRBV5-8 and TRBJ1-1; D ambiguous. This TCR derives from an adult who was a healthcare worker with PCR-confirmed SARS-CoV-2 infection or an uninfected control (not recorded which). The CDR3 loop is CASSRALGGTEAFF. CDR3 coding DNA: TGTGCCAGCAGCCGGGCCCTGGGAGGCACTGAAGCTTTCTTT.